This TCR beta chain appears in the sequencing data of a study of blood T cell repertoires in COVID-19. Looking at the study overall: The study drew acute and convalescent COVID-19 samples from the United States, Italy and Spain.

Those enrolled, adults aged 18 to 89 years, came from roughly 22 US areas. Participants' own reports of clinical history determined their cohort assignment. Donors of Cohort 3 who recovered were those that had two negative PCRs, clearance, or symptom resolution. The table came from immunoSEQ multiplex PCR; TCRdb's copy has only in-frame clones and leaves some out. The data contain 330,000 or so clones, around 90% of them seen just once; the ten biggest clones take up approximately 18%. The length of the CDR3 is 18 residues. V gave up 6 bases and J gave up 2 bases; unmatched junction bases: 8. The germline CDR1 and CDR2 sequences are MDHEN and SYDVKM.

The rearrangement uses TRBV28 and TRBJ2-1; 15 bases line up with TRBD2. The material sequenced was PBMCs or T cells enriched from blood (not recorded which). The clonotype originates from a woman under 40 who had recovered from COVID-19. The CDR3 DNA reads TGTGCCAGCAGCCTAGGACTAGCGGGAGGGGGAGCCTACAATGAGCAGTTCTTC. It is translated as CASSLGLAGGGAYNEQFF.